The 10 T cell receptor beta chains reported below all come from one sample, sequenced in a study of graft-versus-host responses after intestinal transplantation. Only in-frame clones appear in the TCRdb table, and some are missing; sequencing was by immunoSEQ multiplex PCR. Here the sample spans over 70,000 clones, 90% being singletons. Antigens of these TCRs are unknown. The starting material was unstimulated CD8+ T cells sorted from spleen or lymph node cells, obtained before transplant. The receptors were gathered from a human donor who was the organ donor for an intestinal transplant.

V is TRBV4-3 and J is TRBJ1-5, with D uncertain. This CDR3 is 17 amino acids long. The V end lost 2 bases, the J end lost 1 base, and 15 bases lay between the germline ends. The germline CDR1 and CDR2 sequences are LGHNA and YSLEER. CDR3: CASSQRWQSGSNQPQHF. CDR3 nucleotides: TGCGCCAGCAGCCAAAGATGGCAGTCGGGGAGCAATCAGCCCCAGCATTTT.

The chain is built from TRBV6-5 and TRBJ1-2, with TRBD1 matching over 12 bases. Germline trimming cut 4 bases from V and 6 bases from J; bases unmatched to any gene: 9. The germline gives CDR1 MNHEY, CDR2 SVGAGI. This CDR3 comprises 16 residues. The DNA of the CDR3 is TGTGCCAGCAGTTCACCGGGACAGGGGGCGCAAAATGGCTACACCTTC. Translation: CASSSPGQGAQNGYTF.

V is TRBV7-9 and J is TRBJ2-3; 9 nucleotides align to TRBD2. Per the germline V gene, CDR1 is SEHNR and CDR2 is FQNEAQ (reference sequence). V dropped 5 bases and J dropped 2; count of bases not matched to a gene: 5. CDR3 size: 15 residues. CDR3 sequence reads: CASSPVAGDTDTQYF. In DNA, the CDR3 is TGTGCCAGCAGCCCAGTAGCGGGGGACACAGATACGCAGTATTTT.

The V gene is TRBV4-1, the J gene TRBJ2-7; TRBD2 matches 10 bases. The CDR3 loop spans 15 amino acids. In germline, CDR1 is MGHRA, CDR2 YSYEKL. V lost 4 bases and J lost 4; bases outside the gene matches: 7. Here the CDR3 DNA reads TGCGCCAGCAGCCCCCAGCGGGGGGGGACTTACGAGCAGTACGTC. This encodes CASSPQRGGTYEQYV.

V and J are TRBV7-8 and TRBJ2-2; no firm D call. The CDR3 has 15 residues. Deletions cut 5 bases from V and 0 bases from J, with 10 bases between. Germline CDR1 is SGHVS and CDR2 is FQNEAQ. CDR3 region: CASSPESSNTGELFF. The CDR3 DNA sequence: TGTGCCAGCAGCCCCGAAAGCTCGAACACCGGGGAGCTGTTTTTT. The variable domain in full, completed from reference TRBV7-8 and TRBJ2-2, reads GAGVSQSPRYKVAKRGQDVALRCDPISGHVSLFWYQQALGQGPEFLTYFQNEAQLDKSGLPSDRFFAERPEGSVSTLKIQRTQQEDSAVYLCASSPESSNTGELFFGEGSRLTVL.

The chain links TRBV18 to TRBJ1-2, with 8 bases identical to TRBD1. V trimming: 3 bases; J trimming: 10 bases; junction bases outside the gene matches: 10. Per the germline V gene, CDR1 is KGHSH and CDR2 is LQKENI. The CDR3 spans 14 residues. CDR3 protein: CASSPSETGEHYTF. In nucleotides, the CDR3 is TGTGCCAGCTCACCCTCGGAGACAGGGGAGCACTACACCTTC.

The chain is built from TRBV4-3 and TRBJ2-3, with TRBD2 matching 7 bases. This CDR3 is built from 16 residues. V was pared by 0 bases and J by 3 bases, with 6 bases of the junction left unmatched. Looked up from germline, CDR1 is LGHNA and CDR2 is YSLEER. CDR3 region: CASSQELAGPTDTQYF. The DNA of the CDR3 is TGCGCCAGCAGCCAAGAGTTAGCGGGCCCTACAGATACGCAGTATTTT.

CDR3 nucleotides: TGTGCCAGAAGCTTGGCCTTAGGGGACAGGGGTAAAGAGACCCAGTACTTC. This translates into CARSLALGDRGKETQYF. The chain couples TRBV5-3 to TRBJ2-5; 10 bases map to TRBD1. Being an ORF, TRBV5-3 has a function that is uncertain. The CDR3 is made up of 17 amino acids. J lost 3 bases, V lost 0 bases, and 8 bases had no gene match.

This rearrangement joins TRBV6-5 to TRBJ2-1, with D possibly being TRBD2 (5 bases). The V and J ends lost 4 bases and 12 bases respectively, with 16 bases between them. CDR3 size: 13 residues. Germline V CDR1 and CDR2: MNHEY, SVGAGI. This CDR3 reads CASSSTLPEGQFF. CDR3 DNA sequence: TGTGCCAGCAGTTCTACCCTTCCCGAGGGGCAGTTCTTC.

This clone was detected only a few times. The CDR3: CASSQDDRIEQYV. The CDR3 nucleotides read TGCGCCAGCAGCCAAGATGACAGGATCGAGCAGTACGTC. This chain uses TRBV4-3 with TRBJ2-7, with D possibly being TRBD1 (6 bases). Germline CDR1 and CDR2: LGHNA and YSLEER. Trimming left V 0 bases short and J 6 bases short, with 9 bases between. The CDR3 spans 13 residues.